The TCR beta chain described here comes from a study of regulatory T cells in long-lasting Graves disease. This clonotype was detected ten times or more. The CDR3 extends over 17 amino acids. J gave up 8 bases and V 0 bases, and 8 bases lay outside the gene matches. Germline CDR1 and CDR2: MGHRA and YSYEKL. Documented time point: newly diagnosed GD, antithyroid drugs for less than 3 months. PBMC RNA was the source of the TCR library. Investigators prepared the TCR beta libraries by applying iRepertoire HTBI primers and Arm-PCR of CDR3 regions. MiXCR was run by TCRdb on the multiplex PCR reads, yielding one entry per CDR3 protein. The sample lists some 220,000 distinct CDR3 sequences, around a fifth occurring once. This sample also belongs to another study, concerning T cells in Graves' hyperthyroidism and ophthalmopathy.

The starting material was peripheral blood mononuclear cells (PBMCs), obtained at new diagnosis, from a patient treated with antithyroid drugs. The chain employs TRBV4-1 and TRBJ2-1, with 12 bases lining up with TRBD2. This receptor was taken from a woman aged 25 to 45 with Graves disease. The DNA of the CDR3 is TGCGCCAGCAGCCAAGAAATCGGACTAGCGGGAACCGATGAGCAGTTCTTC. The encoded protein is CASSQEIGLAGTDEQFF.